Presented here are 10 T cell receptor beta chains from one specimen sequenced in a study of vaccination and CD4 T cells after COVID-19. These receptors' antigens are unknown. Treatment described: roughly ten-day PBMC culture with coronavirus spike peptide pools or control peptides (ViraFEST assay). At the Johns Hopkins FTIC core, DNA taken from cultured CD4+ T cells was sequenced by way of the Oncomine TCR Beta short-read assay. TCRdb called the PCR reads again in MiXCR, with one record for every CDR3 protein. The profile shows about 14,000 distinct CDR3 sequences, around 73% of them singletons. Sequencing was performed on CD4+ T cells from blood, cultured in vitro. These receptors all come from a human donor who had recovered from COVID-19.

There are a few counts of this clonotype. The V gene is TRBV27, the J gene TRBJ1-5, with D unclear. The CDR3 is 13 amino acids. Germline V gene lookup returns CDR1 MNHEY and CDR2 SMNVEV (reference sequence). The V end lost 6 bases, the J end lost 2 bases, and 8 bases lay between the germline ends. CDR3 protein: CASSYDGNQPQHF. The CDR3 bases are TGTGCCAGCAGCTACGATGGCAATCAGCCCCAGCATTTT.

The chain recombines TRBV7-2 with TRBJ2-7; D not resolved. The V end lost 4 bases, the J end lost 5 bases, and 12 bases lay between the germline ends. Germline V gene sequence: CDR1 SGHTA, CDR2 FQGNSA. The CDR3 is 13 amino acids. CDR3 loop: CASSSISVHEQYF. Here the CDR3 DNA reads TGTGCCAGCAGCTCCATCTCGGTACACGAGCAGTACTTC.

The gene calls are TRBV15 and TRBJ2-1, with a weak D call TRBD2 (6 bases). The V and J ends lost 8 bases and 0 bases respectively, with 14 bases between them. This CDR3 region has 15 residues. Germline CDR1 and CDR2: LNHNV and YYDKDF (reference sequence). CDR3 nucleotides: TGTGCCACCTCGGGGGACCGGCGCTCCTACAATGAGCAGTTCTTC. This codes for CATSGDRRSYNEQFF.

This clonotype is classed as medium-sized (0.01 to 0.1%). The genes are TRBV20-1 and TRBJ2-7; possibly TRBD2 for D (6 bases). Per the germline V gene, CDR1 is DFQATT and CDR2 is SNEGSKA (reference sequence). The CDR3 runs to 14 residues. Trimming pared 6 bases from V and 3 bases from J, leaving 18 bases between. CDR3 sequence: CSAMKPGLIYEQYF. The CDR3 nucleotides read TGCAGTGCAATGAAGCCGGGACTGATCTACGAGCAGTACTTC.

V and J are TRBV28 and TRBJ2-1; 7 bases line up with TRBD2. Germline V lookup: CDR1 MDHEN, CDR2 SYDVKM. V shed 4 bases, J shed 6 bases, and the junction held 6 bases outside the gene matches. The CDR3 length is 14 residues. The CDR3 sequence: CASSSSGGTNEQFF. The CDR3 DNA reads as TGTGCCAGCAGTTCATCGGGAGGAACCAATGAGCAGTTCTTC. The whole variable domain, filled in from reference TRBV28 and TRBJ2-1, reads DVKVTQSSRYLVKRTGEKVFLECVQDMDHENMFWYRQDPGLGLRLIYFSYDVKMKEKGDIPEGYSVSREKKERFSLILESASTNQTSMYLCASSSSGGTNEQFFGPGTRLTVL.

Only one count was recorded for this clonotype. The rearrangement joins TRBV2 to TRBJ1-5; no clear D. The CDR3 spans 15 residues. The germline V gene encodes CDR1 SNHLY and CDR2 FYNNEI. V lost 5 bases and J lost 4, with 15 bases in between. As DNA, the CDR3 is TGTGCCAGCAGTATGCAGAGAACTAGGAATCAGCCCCAGCATTTT. Its translation: CASSMQRTRNQPQHF.

The J gene is TRBJ1-6, the V gene TRBV2; D gene ambiguous. The CDR3 is 13 residues long. Germline CDR1 and CDR2: SNHLY and FYNNEI. The germline V and J ends were trimmed by 0 bases and 14 bases, with 11 bases remaining between them. The CDR3, as DNA: TGTGCCAGCAGTGAAGCCGCCTACTTCACCCTCCACTTT. It is translated as CASSEAAYFTLHF.

CDR3 amino acids: CASSFQQGSNQPQHF. CDR3 coding DNA: TGTGCCAGCAGTTTCCAACAGGGATCAAATCAGCCCCAGCATTTT. The genes are TRBV27 and TRBJ1-5; D may be TRBD1 (6 bases). Germline V gene sequence: CDR1 MNHEY, CDR2 SMNVEV (reference sequence). Trimming removed 3 bases at V and 4 bases at J, with 13 bases between. The CDR3 is 15 amino acids.

The CDR3 spells CATRAPLAAQETQYF. CDR3 nucleotides: TGTGCCACCAGAGCTCCACTAGCGGCCCAAGAGACCCAGTACTTC. V and J are TRBV6-1 and TRBJ2-5; TRBD2 aligns across 8 bases. The J segment lost 1 base and the V segment lost 10 bases, leaving 11 bases of the junction unmatched. Germline V gives CDR1 MNHNS, CDR2 SASEGT. This CDR3 comprises 15 residues.

V is TRBV7-9 and J is TRBJ2-5; TRBD1 matches 9 bases. Germline loops: CDR1 SEHNR, CDR2 FQNEAQ (reference sequence). Unmatched junction bases numbered 8, after V lost 5 bases and J lost 4 bases. CDR3 size: 15 residues. In nucleotides, the CDR3 is TGTGCCAGCAGCGGGCTGGGGACAGGGTCAGAGACCCAGTACTTC. Translating it yields CASSGLGTGSETQYF. Variable domain in full (rest from reference TRBV7-9 and TRBJ2-5): DTGVSQNPRHKITKRGQNVTFRCDPISEHNRLYWYRQTLGQGPEFLTYFQNEAQLEKSRLLSDRFSAERPKGSFSTLEIQRTEQGDSAMYLCASSGLGTGSETQYFGPGTRLLVL.